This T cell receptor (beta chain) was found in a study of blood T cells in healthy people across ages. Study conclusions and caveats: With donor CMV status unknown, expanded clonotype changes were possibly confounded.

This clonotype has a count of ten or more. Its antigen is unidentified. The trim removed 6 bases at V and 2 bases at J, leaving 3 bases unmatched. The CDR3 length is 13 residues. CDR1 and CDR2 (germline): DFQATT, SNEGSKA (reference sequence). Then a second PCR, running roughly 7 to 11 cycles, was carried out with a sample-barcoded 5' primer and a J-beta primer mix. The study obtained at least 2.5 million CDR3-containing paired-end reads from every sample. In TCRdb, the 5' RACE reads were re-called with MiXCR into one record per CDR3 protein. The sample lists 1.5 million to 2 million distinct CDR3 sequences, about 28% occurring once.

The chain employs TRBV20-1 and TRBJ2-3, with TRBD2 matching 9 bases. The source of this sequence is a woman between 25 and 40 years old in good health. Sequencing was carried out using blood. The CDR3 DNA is TGCAGTGCAATAGCGGGAGCCACAGATACGCAGTATTTT. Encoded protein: CSAIAGATDTQYF.